The text below deals with one T cell receptor beta chain. Assay used: immunoSEQ multiplex PCR; TCRdb lists only in-frame clones, some missing. The table shows around 76,000 clones, with 89% occurring only once. These data come from a study of OX40 agonist ivuxolimab in advanced cancers. On the study more broadly: Every 2 weeks, patients got intravenous ivuxolimab at one of six dose levels (0.01-10 mg/kg). Treatment received earlier with anti-PD-1, anti-PD-L1 or anti-CTLA-4 agents was allowed, and 40% had some. The mean age was about 61 years, ranging from about 20 to 90, with around four fifths of participants male.

V was pared by 0 bases and J by 6 bases, with 9 bases between. CDR1 SGHDT and CDR2 YYEEEE come from the germline V gene. This CDR3 region has 13 residues. The V gene is TRBV5-6, the J gene TRBJ1-1; D is undetermined. Sequences were derived from CD4+ or CD8+ T cells sorted from blood, sampled in a trial of the OX40 agonist ivuxolimab. The sequence derives from an adult with an advanced solid tumor such as melanoma, head and neck, liver or kidney cancer. Here the CDR3 reads CASSLGVRAEAFF. The DNA for the CDR3 is TGTGCCAGCAGCTTGGGGGTTAGGGCTGAAGCTTTCTTT.